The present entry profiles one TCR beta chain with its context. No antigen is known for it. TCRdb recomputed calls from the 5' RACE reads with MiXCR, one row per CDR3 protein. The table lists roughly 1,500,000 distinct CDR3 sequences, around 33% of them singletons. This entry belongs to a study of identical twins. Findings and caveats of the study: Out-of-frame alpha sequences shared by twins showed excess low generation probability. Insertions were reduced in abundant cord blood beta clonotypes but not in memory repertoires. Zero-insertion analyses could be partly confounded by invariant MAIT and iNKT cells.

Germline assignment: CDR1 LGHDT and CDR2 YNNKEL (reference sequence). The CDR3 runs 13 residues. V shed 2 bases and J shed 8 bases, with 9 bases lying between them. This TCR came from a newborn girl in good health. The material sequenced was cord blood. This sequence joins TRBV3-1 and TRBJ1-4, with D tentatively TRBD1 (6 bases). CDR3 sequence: CASSQHQGEKLFF. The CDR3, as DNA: TGTGCCAGCAGCCAACACCAGGGGGAAAAACTGTTTTTT.